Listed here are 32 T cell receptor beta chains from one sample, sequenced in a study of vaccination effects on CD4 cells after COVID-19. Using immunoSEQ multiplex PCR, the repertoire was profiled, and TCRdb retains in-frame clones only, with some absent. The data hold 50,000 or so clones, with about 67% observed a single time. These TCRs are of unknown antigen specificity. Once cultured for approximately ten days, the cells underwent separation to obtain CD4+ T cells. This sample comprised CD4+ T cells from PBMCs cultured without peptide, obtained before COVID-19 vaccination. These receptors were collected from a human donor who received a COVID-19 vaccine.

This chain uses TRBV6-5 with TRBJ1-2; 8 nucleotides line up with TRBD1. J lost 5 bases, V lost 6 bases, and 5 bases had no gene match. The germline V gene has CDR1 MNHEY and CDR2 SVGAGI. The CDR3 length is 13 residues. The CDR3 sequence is CASRQGVKYGYTF. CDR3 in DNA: TGTGCCAGCAGACAGGGGGTAAAGTATGGCTACACCTTC.

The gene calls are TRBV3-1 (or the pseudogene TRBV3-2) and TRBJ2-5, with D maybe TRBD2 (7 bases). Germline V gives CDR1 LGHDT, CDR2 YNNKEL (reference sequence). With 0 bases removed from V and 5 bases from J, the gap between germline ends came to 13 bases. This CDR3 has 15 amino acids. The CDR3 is CASSQDGGGPETQYF. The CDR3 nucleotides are TGTGCCAGCAGCCAAGATGGGGGGGGGCCGGAGACCCAGTACTTC.

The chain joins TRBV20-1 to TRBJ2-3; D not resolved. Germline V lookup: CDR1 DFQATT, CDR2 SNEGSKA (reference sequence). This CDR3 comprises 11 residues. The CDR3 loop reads CSLQDTDTQYF. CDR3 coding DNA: TGCAGCCTTCAAGACACAGATACGCAGTATTTT.

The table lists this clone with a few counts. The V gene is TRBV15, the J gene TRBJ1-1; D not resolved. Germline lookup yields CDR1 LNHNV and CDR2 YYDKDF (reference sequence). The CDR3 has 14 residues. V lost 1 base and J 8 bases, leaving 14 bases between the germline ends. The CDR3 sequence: CATSRGTLATEAFF. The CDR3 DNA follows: TGTGCCACCAGCAGAGGGACGCTAGCCACCGAAGCTTTCTTT. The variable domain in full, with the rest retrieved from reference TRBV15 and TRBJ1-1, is DAMVIQNPRYQVTQFGKPVTLSCSQTLNHNVMYWYQQKSSQAPKLLFHYYDKDFNNEADTPDNFQSRRPNTSFCFLDIRSPGLGDTAMYLCATSRGTLATEAFFGQGTRLTVV.

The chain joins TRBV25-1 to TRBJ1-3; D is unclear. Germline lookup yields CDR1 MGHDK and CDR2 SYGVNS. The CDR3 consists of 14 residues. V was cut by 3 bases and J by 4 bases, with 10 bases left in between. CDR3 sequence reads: CASSDPGTGNTIYF. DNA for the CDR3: TGTGCCAGCAGTGATCCAGGAACGGGAAACACCATATATTTT.

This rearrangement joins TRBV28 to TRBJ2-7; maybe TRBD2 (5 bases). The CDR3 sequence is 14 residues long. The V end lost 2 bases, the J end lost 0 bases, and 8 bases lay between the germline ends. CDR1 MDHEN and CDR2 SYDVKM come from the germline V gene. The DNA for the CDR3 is TGTGCCAGCAGTTTACGGGGTCTCTCCTACGAGCAGTACTTC. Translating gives CASSLRGLSYEQYF.

CDR3 bases: TGTGCCAGCACCCGGACGGGGTACGAGCAGTACTTC. This gives the protein CASTRTGYEQYF. The chain combines TRBV2 with TRBJ2-7; TRBD2 is a possible D gene (5 bases). This CDR3 has 12 amino acids. CDR1 SNHLY and CDR2 FYNNEI come from the germline V gene. Trimming stripped 7 bases from V and 4 bases from J, with 11 bases between.

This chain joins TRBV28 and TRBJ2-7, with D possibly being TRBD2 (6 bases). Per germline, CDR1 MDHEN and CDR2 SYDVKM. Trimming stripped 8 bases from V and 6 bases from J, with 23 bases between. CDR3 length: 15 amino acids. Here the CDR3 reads CASWVEGRKPGEQYF. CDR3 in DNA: TGTGCCAGCTGGGTGGAGGGTAGGAAACCCGGCGAGCAGTACTTC.

CDR3 DNA: TGTGCCAGCTCAGCCACAGGGGCCCCCCGGGAGACCCAGTACTTC. Protein sequence: CASSATGAPRETQYF. The chain has TRBV18 and TRBJ2-5, with TRBD1 matching 7 bases. The germline V gene has CDR1 KGHSH and CDR2 LQKENI. After removal of 5 bases from V and 5 bases from J, the junction contained 11 bases not matched to a gene. The length of the CDR3 is 15 residues.

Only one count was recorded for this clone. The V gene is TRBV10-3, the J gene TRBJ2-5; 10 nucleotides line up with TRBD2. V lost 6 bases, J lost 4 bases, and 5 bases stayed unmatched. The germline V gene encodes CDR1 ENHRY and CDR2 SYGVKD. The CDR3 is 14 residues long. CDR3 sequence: CAIRASGGGETQYF. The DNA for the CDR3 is TGTGCCATCAGGGCTAGCGGGGGAGGAGAGACCCAGTACTTC.

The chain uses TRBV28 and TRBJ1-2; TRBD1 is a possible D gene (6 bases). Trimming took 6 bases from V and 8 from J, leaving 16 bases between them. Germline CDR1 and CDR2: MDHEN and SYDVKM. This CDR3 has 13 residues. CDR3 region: CASSLQGWKGYTF. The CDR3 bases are TGTGCCAGCAGCCTACAGGGATGGAAAGGCTACACCTTC.

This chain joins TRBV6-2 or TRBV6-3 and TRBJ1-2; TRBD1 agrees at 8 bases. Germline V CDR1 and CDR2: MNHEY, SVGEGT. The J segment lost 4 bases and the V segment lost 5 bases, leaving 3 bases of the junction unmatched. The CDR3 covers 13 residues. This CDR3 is CASSETGAYGYTF. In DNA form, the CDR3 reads TGTGCCAGCAGTGAGACAGGGGCCTATGGCTACACCTTC.

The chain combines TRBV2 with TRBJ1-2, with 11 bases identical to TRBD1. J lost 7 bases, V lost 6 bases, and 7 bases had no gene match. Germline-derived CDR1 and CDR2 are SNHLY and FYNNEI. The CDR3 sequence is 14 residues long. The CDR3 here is CASRSRTGGGGYTF. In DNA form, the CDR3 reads TGTGCCAGCAGGTCCCGGACAGGGGGCGGTGGCTACACCTTC. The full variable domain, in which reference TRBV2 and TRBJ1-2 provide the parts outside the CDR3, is EPEVTQTPSHQVTQMGQEVILRCVPISNHLYFYWYRQILGQKVEFLVSFYNNEISEKSEIFDDQFSVERPDGSNFTLKIRSTKLEDSAMYFCASRSRTGGGGYTFGSGTRLTVV.

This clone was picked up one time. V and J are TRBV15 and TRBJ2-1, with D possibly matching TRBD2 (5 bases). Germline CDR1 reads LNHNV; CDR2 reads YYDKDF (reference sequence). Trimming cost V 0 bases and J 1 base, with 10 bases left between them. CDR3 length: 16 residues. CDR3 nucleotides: TGTGCCACCAGCAGAGAAATTCGGGATTCCTACAATGAGCAGTTCTTC. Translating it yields CATSREIRDSYNEQFF.

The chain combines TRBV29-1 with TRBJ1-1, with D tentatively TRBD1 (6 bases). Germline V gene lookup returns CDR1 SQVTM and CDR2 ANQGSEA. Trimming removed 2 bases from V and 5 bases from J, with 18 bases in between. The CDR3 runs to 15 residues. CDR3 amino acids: CSVERRGPMGTEAFF. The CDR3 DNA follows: TGCAGCGTTGAACGCCGGGGGCCTATGGGAACTGAAGCTTTCTTT.

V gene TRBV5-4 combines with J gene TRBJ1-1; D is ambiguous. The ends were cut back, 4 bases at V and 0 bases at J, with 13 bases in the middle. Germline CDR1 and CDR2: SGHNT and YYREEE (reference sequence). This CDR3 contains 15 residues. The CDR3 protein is CASSPAGGVNTEAFF. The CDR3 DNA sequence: TGTGCCAGCAGCCCCGCGGGTGGAGTGAACACTGAAGCTTTCTTT.

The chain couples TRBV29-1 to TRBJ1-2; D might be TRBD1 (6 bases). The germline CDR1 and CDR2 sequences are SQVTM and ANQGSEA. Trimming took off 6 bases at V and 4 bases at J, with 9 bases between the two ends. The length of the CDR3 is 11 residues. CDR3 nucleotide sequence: TGCAGCGTGGAACAGGGCTATGGCTACACCTTC. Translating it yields CSVEQGYGYTF.

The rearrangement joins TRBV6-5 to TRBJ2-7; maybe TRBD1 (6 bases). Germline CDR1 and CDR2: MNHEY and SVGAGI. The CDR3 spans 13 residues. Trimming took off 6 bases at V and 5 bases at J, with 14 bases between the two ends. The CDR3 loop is CASSPRGRDEQYF. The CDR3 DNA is TGTGCCAGCAGCCCCAGGGGTAGGGACGAGCAGTACTTC.

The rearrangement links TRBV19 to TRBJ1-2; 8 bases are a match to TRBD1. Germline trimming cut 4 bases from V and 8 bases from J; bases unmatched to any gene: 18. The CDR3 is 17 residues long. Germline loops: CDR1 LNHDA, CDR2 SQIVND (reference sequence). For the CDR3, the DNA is TGTGCCAGTAGTACTGGCGGGACAGGCATCCGGGCGTCCGGCTACACCTTC. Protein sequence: CASSTGGTGIRASGYTF. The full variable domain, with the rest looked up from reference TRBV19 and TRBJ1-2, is DGGITQSPKYLFRKEGQNVTLSCEQNLNHDAMYWYRQDPGQGLRLIYYSQIVNDFQKGDIAEGYSVSREKKESFPLTVTSAQKNPTAFYLCASSTGGTGIRASGYTFGSGTRLTVV.

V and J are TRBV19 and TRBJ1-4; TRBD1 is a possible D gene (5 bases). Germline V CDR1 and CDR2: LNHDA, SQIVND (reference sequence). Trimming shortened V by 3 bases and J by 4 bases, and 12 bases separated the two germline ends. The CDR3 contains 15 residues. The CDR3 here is CASSIGGTVNEKLFF. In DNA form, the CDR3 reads TGTGCCAGTAGTATCGGCGGGACGGTTAATGAAAAACTGTTTTTT.

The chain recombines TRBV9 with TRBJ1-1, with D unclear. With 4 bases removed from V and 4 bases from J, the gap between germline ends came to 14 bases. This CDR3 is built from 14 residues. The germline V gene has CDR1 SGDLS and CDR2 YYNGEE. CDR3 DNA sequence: TGTGCCAGCAGCCCCCGGGTAGAATCCACTGAAGCTTTCTTT. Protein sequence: CASSPRVESTEAFF.

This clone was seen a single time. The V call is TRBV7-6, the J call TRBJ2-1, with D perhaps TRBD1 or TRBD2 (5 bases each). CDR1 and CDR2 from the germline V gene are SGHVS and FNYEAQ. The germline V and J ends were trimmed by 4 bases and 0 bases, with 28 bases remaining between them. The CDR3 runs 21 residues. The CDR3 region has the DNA TGTGCCAGCAGCTCAGTCTGGACCCGGGACGGCATCTCCAGCTCCTACAATGAGCAGTTCTTC. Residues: CASSSVWTRDGISSSYNEQFF.

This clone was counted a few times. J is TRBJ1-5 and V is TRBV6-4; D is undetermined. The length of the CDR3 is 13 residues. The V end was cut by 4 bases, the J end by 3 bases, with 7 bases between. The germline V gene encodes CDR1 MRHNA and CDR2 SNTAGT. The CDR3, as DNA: TGTGCCAGCAGTGCGGGATCCAATCAGCCCCAGCATTTT. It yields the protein CASSAGSNQPQHF.

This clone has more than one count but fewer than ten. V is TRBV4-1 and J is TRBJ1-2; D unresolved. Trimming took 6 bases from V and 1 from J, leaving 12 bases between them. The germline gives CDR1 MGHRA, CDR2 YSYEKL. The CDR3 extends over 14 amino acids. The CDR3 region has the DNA TGCGCCAGCAGGGAGGGAAAAGGTAACTATGGCTACACCTTC. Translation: CASREGKGNYGYTF.

Written as DNA, the CDR3 is TGCGCCAGCAGCCGACAGGGGGGCGGTGGGGCCAACGTCCTGACTTTC. The encoded protein is CASSRQGGGGANVLTF. The chain recombines TRBV4-1 with TRBJ2-6, with 9 bases aligning to TRBD1. CDR3 length: 16 residues. Looked up from germline, CDR1 is MGHRA and CDR2 is YSYEKL. Trimming cost V 4 bases and J 3 bases; bases outside gene matches: 4.

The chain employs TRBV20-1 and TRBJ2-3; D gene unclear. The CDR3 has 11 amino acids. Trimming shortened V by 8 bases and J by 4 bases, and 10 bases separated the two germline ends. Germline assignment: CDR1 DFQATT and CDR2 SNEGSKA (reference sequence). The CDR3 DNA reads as TGCAGTCCCGCCCGGCCAGATACGCAGTATTTT. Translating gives CSPARPDTQYF.

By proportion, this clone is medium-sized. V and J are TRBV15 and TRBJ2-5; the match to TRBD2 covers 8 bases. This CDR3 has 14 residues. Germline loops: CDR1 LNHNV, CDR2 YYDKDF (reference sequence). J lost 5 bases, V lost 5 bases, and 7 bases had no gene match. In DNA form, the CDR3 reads TGTGCCACCAGCTCCCGGGGGGGCCCTGAGACCCAGTACTTC. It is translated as CATSSRGGPETQYF.

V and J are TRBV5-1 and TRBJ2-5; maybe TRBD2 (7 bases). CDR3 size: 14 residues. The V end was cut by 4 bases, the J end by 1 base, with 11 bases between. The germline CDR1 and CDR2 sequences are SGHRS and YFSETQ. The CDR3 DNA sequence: TGCGCCAGCAGCGGGGGGGCCTTCCAAGAGACCCAGTACTTC. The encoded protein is CASSGGAFQETQYF.

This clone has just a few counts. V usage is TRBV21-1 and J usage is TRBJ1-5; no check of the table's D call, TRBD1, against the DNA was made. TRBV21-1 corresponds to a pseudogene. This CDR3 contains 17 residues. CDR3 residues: CASSPTAIGQPNQPQHF. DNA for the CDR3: TGTGCCAGCAGTCCTACCGCCATTGGACAGCCAAATCAGCCCCAGCATTTT.

The CDR3 region has the DNA TGTGCCAGCAGTCGCCCTCCCGGGACAGGGGACTACGAGCAGTACTTC. This translates into CASSRPPGTGDYEQYF. This rearrangement joins TRBV28 to TRBJ2-7, with TRBD1 matching over 10 bases. This CDR3 spans 16 amino acids. Trimming cost V 5 bases and J 3 bases; bases outside gene matches: 10. The germline V gene encodes CDR1 MDHEN and CDR2 SYDVKM.

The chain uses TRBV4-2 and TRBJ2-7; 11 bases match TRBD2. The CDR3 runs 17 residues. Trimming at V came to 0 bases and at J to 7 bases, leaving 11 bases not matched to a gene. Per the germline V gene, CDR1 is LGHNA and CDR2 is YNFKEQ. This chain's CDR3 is CASSQDSPGSGRGEQYF. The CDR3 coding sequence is TGTGCCAGCAGCCAAGATAGTCCCGGTAGCGGGAGGGGAGAGCAGTACTTC.

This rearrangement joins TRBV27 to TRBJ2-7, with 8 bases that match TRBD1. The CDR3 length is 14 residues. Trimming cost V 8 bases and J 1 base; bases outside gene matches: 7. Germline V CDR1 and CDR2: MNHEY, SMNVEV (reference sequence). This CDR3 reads CASGTGQGSYEQYF. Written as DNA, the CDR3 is TGTGCCAGCGGCACCGGACAGGGATCCTACGAGCAGTACTTC.